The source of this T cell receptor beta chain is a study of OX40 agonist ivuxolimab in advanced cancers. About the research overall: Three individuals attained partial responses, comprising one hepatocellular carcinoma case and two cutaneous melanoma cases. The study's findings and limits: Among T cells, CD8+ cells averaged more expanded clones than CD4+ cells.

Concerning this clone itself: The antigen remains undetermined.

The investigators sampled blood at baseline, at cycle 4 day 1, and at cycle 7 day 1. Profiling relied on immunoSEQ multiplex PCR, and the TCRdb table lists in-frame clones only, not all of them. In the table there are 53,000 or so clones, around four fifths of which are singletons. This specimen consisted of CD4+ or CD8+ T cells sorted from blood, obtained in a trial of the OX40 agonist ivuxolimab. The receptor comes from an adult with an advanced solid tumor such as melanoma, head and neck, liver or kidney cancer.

CDR3 nucleotides: TGTGCCAGCAGCTTAGTCCAAGGAAACCACGAGCAGTACTTC. Amino acid sequence: CASSLVQGNHEQYF. The gene calls are TRBV11-2 and TRBJ2-7; D is unclear. V lost 1 base and J 5 bases, leaving 12 bases between the germline ends. Germline V gene data show CDR1 as SGHAT and CDR2 as FQNNGV. CDR3 length equals 14 residues.